One and the same sample provided the 14 T cell receptor beta chains below, sequenced in a study of blood T cell repertoires in COVID-19. Sequencing was performed with immunoSEQ multiplex PCR; in TCRdb, only in-frame clones are kept and a portion is missing. Of 150,000 to 200,000 clones in the sample, 80% to 90% were seen once. The material sequenced was peripheral blood. All receptors derive from a woman aged 70-85 years with COVID-19, enrolled during active disease.

The V and J genes are TRBV10-2 and TRBJ2-5; 7 bases line up with TRBD2. V was pared by 3 bases and J by 3 bases, with 7 bases of the junction left unmatched. Germline values: CDR1 WSHSY, CDR2 SAAADI. CDR3 length: 15 residues. The CDR3 bases are TGCGCCAGCAGTGACTGGCGGGGGATCAAAGAGACCCAGTACTTC. It codes for CASSDWRGIKETQYF.

The J gene is TRBJ1-2, the V gene TRBV4-1; possibly TRBD1 for D (5 bases). Germline CDR1 MGHRA, CDR2 YSYEKL. Trimming took 0 bases from V and 7 from J, leaving 12 bases between them. The CDR3 has 14 amino acids. The DNA for the CDR3 is TGCGCCAGCAGCCAAGATGGTTGGGGCACTGGCTACACCTTC. Translated, it gives CASSQDGWGTGYTF.

The V call is TRBV28, the J call TRBJ1-5, with 7 bases matching TRBD1. Per the germline V gene, CDR1 is MDHEN and CDR2 is SYDVKM. The CDR3 has 15 residues. J gave up 4 bases and V 4 bases, and 7 bases lay outside the gene matches. Here the CDR3 DNA reads TGTGCCAGCAGTTATTCGACAGGGATGAATCAGCCCCAGCATTTT. Its protein product is CASSYSTGMNQPQHF.

The CDR3 loop reads CASSLAVDEQFF. In nucleotides, the CDR3 is TGCGCCAGCAGCTTGGCTGTCGATGAGCAGTTCTTC. The chain recombines TRBV5-1 with TRBJ2-1; the D is unclear. The germline V gene encodes CDR1 SGHRS and CDR2 YFSETQ. V dropped 0 bases and J dropped 8 bases, with 6 bases sitting between them. The CDR3 contains 12 residues. The full variable domain, its missing parts supplied by reference TRBV5-1 and TRBJ2-1, is KAGVTQTPRYLIKTRGQQVTLSCSPISGHRSVSWYQQTPGQGLQFLFEYFSETQRNKGNFPGRFSGRQFSNSRSEMNVSTLELGDSALYLCASSLAVDEQFFGPGTRLTVL.

This clone came up a few times. The chain has TRBV7-9 and TRBJ2-7; a weak D match, TRBD1 (7 bases). The germline CDR1 and CDR2 sequences are SEHNR and FQNEAQ (reference sequence). This CDR3 region has 15 residues. V was shortened by 2 bases and J by 0 bases, with 11 bases between the two germline ends. The chain's CDR3 is CASSLQGGNSYEQYF. The CDR3 coding sequence is TGTGCCAGCAGCTTACAGGGGGGCAACTCCTACGAGCAGTACTTC.

V and J are TRBV2 and TRBJ1-5; no reliable D call. The CDR3 sequence is 15 residues long. The germline V and J ends were trimmed by 3 bases and 0 bases, with 9 bases remaining between them. Per germline, CDR1 SNHLY and CDR2 FYNNEI. CDR3 DNA sequence: TGTGCCAGCAGTGATGGGCAACATAGCAATCAGCCCCAGCATTTT. Protein product: CASSDGQHSNQPQHF.

This clone came up once. The rearrangement joins TRBV7-2 to TRBJ1-4; D remains ambiguous. The length of the CDR3 is 14 residues. Trimming left V 2 bases short and J 2 bases short, with 6 bases between. CDR1 is SGHTA, CDR2 FQGNSA, per germline. CDR3 sequence reads: CASSLRGTNEKLFF. The CDR3 DNA follows: TGTGCCAGCAGCTTACGGGGTACTAATGAAAAACTGTTTTTT. Filled out from reference TRBV7-2 and TRBJ1-4, the complete variable domain reads GAGVSQSPSNKVTEKGKDVELRCDPISGHTALYWYRQSLGQGLEFLIYFQGNSAPDKSGLPSDRFSAERTGGSVSTLTIQRTQQEDSAVYLCASSLRGTNEKLFFGSGTQLSVL.

The rearrangement joins TRBV19 to TRBJ1-2; TRBD1 matches 10 bases. From germline, CDR1 is LNHDA and CDR2 SQIVND (reference sequence). V was clipped by 5 bases and J by 12 bases; unmatched bases: 6. This CDR3 contains 12 residues. The CDR3 nucleotides read TGTGCCAGTAGTCCCCGGGACAGGGGTCACACCTTC. Translated, it gives CASSPRDRGHTF.

The chain recombines TRBV12-5 with TRBJ1-1, with a tentative D call TRBD1 (5 bases). With 0 bases removed from V and 7 bases from J, the gap between germline ends came to 9 bases. There are 13 residues in the CDR3. Germline V gives CDR1 LGHNT, CDR2 FRNRAP. The CDR3 region has the DNA TGTGCTAGTGGTTTGGTACTCGGGGGTGAAGCTTTCTTT. Translated: CASGLVLGGEAFF. The full variable domain, its missing parts supplied by reference TRBV12-5 and TRBJ1-1, is DARVTQTPRHKVTEMGQEVTMRCQPILGHNTVFWYRQTMMQGLELLAYFRNRAPLDDSGMPKDRFSAEMPDATLATLKIQPSEPRDSAVYFCASGLVLGGEAFFGQGTRLTVV.

The J gene is TRBJ1-1, the V gene TRBV3-1 (or the pseudogene TRBV3-2); 8 bases are shared with TRBD1. Trimming took 3 bases from V and 7 from J; bases not matched to a gene: 1. This CDR3 is built from 12 residues. CDR1 LGHDT and CDR2 YNNKEL come from the germline V gene (reference sequence). The DNA of the CDR3 is TGTGCCAGCAGCCATGGACAGGGTGAAGCTTTCTTT. Amino acid sequence: CASSHGQGEAFF.

This chain joins TRBV18 and TRBJ1-1; D is perhaps TRBD1 (6 bases). Trimming took off 3 bases at V and 10 bases at J, with 21 bases between the two ends. CDR3 length equals 15 residues. Germline-derived CDR1 and CDR2 are KGHSH and LQKENI. The CDR3 reads CASSPAEDSTGRAFF. The CDR3 DNA reads TGTGCCAGCTCACCGGCCGAGGACAGCACGGGCCGAGCTTTCTTT.

Here the CDR3 DNA reads TGCGCCAGCAGTTATGGGGGCCAAGGCACTGAAGCTTTCTTT. Amino acids: CASSYGGQGTEAFF. This sequence joins TRBV5-1 and TRBJ1-1; D may be TRBD1 (6 bases). CDR1 and CDR2 (germline): SGHRS, YFSETQ. V was trimmed by 5 bases and J by 4 bases, leaving 15 bases between them. The CDR3 is 14 residues long.

In this sample, this clone turned up a few times. The chain employs TRBV7-8 and TRBJ2-3; D call uncertain. The length of the CDR3 is 14 residues. Deletions cut 1 base from V and 2 bases from J, with 7 bases between. From germline, CDR1 is SGHVS and CDR2 FQNEAQ. CDR3 sequence (DNA): TGTGCCAGCAGCTTAGGTATATTCACAGATACGCAGTATTTT. This sequence encodes CASSLGIFTDTQYF.

The CDR3 reads CASSELDKPNYGYTF. The CDR3 nucleotides read TGTGCCAGCAGCGAACTCGACAAACCTAACTATGGCTACACCTTC. J is TRBJ1-2 and V is TRBV9, with D uncertain. The CDR3 sequence is 15 residues long. The germline CDR1 and CDR2 sequences are SGDLS and YYNGEE. Trimming left V 3 bases short and J 0 bases short, with 12 bases between. Looking up the rest from reference TRBV9 and TRBJ1-2 gives the full variable domain: DSGVTQTPKHLITATGQRVTLRCSPRSGDLSVYWYQQSLDQGLQFLIQYYNGEERAKGNILERFSAQQFPDLHSELNLSSLELGDSALYFCASSELDKPNYGYTFGSGTRLTVV.